The clone carrying this TCR beta chain was seen a few times. Enrolled through a virtual design, the participants were between roughly 18 and 90 years of age and came from 24 US areas. In the original workflow: Reference gene primer amplification gave estimated nucleated cell counts. Measured with immunoSEQ multiplex PCR; TCRdb has only the in-frame clones, and not every one. V and J calls and clone size follow that table, whereas D and trimming were derived from the DNA. The table records around 450,000 clones, around 91% of them present only once. This sample stems from a study of blood T cell repertoires in COVID-19. Study as a whole: The study drew acute and convalescent COVID-19 samples from the United States, Italy and Spain. PBMCs, B-cell-depleted T cells, or T cells provided the cDNA or gDNA that made up the material.

Trimming stripped 5 bases from V and 4 bases from J, with 6 bases between. This CDR3 comprises 11 residues. Germline V CDR1 and CDR2: GTSNPN, SVGIG (reference sequence). Material: PBMCs or T cells enriched from blood (not recorded which). The receptor was derived from a man younger than 30 who had recovered from COVID-19. The gene calls are TRBV30 and TRBJ1-3, with D unresolved. CDR3 bases: TGTGCCTGGGGGGAGGGAAACACCATATATTTT. Protein sequence: CAWGEGNTIYF.